This T cell receptor beta chain was sequenced for a study of blood T cell repertoires in COVID-19. Concerning this clone: Germline and junction disagree at one end, which may indicate a read error.

Profiled with immunoSEQ multiplex PCR; TCRdb holds only in-frame clones, not every one. Of 160,000 or so clones in the sample, around nine tenths were seen once. CDR1 and CDR2 from the germline V gene are LNHDA and SQIVND (reference sequence). This CDR3 has 15 amino acids. What was sequenced was peripheral blood. The rearrangement links TRBV19 to TRBJ2-1; 9 nucleotides match TRBD2. The receptor comes from an older woman with COVID-19, enrolled during active disease. CDR3 region: CASSIDGYVAGGFIF. CDR3 nucleotide sequence: TGTGCCAGTAGTATAGATGGTTATGTTGCGGGGGGGTTTATCTTC.